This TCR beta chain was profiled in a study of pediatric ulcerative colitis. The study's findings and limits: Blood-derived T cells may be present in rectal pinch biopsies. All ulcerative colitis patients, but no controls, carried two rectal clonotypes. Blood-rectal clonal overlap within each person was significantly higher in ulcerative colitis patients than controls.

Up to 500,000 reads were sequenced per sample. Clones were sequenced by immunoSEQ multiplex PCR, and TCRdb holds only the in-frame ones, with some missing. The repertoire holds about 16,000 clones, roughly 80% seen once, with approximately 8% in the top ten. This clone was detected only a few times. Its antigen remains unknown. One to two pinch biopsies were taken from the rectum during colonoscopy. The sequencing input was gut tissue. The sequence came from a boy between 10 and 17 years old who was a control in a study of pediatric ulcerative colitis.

The CDR3 coding sequence is TGTGCCAGTAGTATAGGTAATCAGCCCCAGCATTTT. This sequence encodes CASSIGNQPQHF. V and J are TRBV19 and TRBJ1-5; D remains ambiguous. V dropped 1 base and J dropped 4 bases, with 2 bases sitting between them. CDR1 is LNHDA and CDR2 is SQIVND in the germline V gene (reference sequence). CDR3 length equals 12 residues.